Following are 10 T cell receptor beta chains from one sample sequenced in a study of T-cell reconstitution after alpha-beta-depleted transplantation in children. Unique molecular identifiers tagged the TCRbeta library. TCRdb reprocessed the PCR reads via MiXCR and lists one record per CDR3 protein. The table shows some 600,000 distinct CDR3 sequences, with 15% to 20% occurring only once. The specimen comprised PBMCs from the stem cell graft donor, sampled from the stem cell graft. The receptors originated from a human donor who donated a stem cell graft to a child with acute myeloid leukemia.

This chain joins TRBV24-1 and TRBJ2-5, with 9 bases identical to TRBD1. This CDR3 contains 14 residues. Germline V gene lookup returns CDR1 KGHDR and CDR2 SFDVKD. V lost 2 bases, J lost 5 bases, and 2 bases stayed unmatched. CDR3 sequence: CATSDSGQGETQYF. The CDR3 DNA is TGTGCCACCAGTGATTCGGGACAGGGTGAGACCCAGTACTTC.

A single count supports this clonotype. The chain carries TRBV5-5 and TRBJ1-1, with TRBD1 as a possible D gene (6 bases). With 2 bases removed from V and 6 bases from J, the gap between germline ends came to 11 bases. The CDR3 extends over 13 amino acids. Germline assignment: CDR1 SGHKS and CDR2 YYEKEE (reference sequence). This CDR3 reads CASSFNRASEAFF. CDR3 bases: TGTGCCAGCAGCTTTAACAGGGCCTCTGAAGCTTTCTTT.

As DNA, the CDR3 is TGTGCCAGCAGCTTAGGAGGGAACACCTACGAGCAGTACTTC. Its protein is CASSLGGNTYEQYF. The genes are TRBV7-8 and TRBJ2-7; tentatively, D is TRBD2 (5 bases). CDR1 is SGHVS and CDR2 is FQNEAQ in the germline V gene. The CDR3 loop spans 14 amino acids. The germline V and J ends were trimmed by 1 base and 2 bases, with 9 bases remaining between them. The entire variable domain, with the rest obtained from reference TRBV7-8 and TRBJ2-7, is as follows: GAGVSQSPRYKVAKRGQDVALRCDPISGHVSLFWYQQALGQGPEFLTYFQNEAQLDKSGLPSDRFFAERPEGSVSTLKIQRTQQEDSAVYLCASSLGGNTYEQYFGPGTRLTVT.

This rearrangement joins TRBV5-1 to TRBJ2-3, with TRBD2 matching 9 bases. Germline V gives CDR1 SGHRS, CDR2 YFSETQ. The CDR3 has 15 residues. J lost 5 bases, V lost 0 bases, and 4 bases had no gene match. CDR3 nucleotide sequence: TGCGCCAGCAGCTTGGGCGGGGGGGCCCAAGATACGCAGTATTTT. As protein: CASSLGGGAQDTQYF.

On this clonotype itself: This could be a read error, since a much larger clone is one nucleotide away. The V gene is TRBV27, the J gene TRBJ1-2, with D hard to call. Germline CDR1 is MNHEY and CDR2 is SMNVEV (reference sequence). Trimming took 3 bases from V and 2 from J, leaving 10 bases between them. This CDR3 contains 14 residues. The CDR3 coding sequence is TGTGCCAGCAGTTTTATAGGATTGAACTATGGCTACACCTTC. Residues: CASSFIGLNYGYTF.

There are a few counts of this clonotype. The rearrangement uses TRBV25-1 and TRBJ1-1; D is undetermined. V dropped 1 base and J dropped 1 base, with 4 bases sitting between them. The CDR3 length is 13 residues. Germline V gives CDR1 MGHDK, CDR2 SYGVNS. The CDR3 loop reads CASSESENTEAFF. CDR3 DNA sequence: TGTGCCAGCAGTGAATCAGAGAACACTGAAGCTTTCTTT. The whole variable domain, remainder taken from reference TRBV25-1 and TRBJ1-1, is EADIYQTPRYLVIGTGKKITLECSQTMGHDKMYWYQQDPGMELHLIHYSYGVNSTEKGDLSSESTVSRIRTEHFPLTLESARPSHTSQYLCASSESENTEAFFGQGTRLTVV.

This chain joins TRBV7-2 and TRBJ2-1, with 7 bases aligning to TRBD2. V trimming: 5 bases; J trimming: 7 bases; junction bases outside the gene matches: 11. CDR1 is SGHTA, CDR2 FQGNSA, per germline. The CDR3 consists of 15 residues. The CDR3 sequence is CASSLLGGGVNEQFF. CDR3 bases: TGTGCCAGCAGCCTCCTGGGGGGGGGGGTGAATGAGCAGTTCTTC.

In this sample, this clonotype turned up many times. For the CDR3, the DNA is TGCAGTGCTAGGCGGGGACCGAGTTCCTACAATGAGCAGTTCTTC. It specifies CSARRGPSSYNEQFF. The rearrangement links TRBV20-1 to TRBJ2-1; D might be TRBD2 (6 bases). Looked up from germline, CDR1 is DFQATT and CDR2 is SNEGSKA (reference sequence). Trimming removed 3 bases at V and 1 base at J, with 13 bases between. This CDR3 has 15 residues.

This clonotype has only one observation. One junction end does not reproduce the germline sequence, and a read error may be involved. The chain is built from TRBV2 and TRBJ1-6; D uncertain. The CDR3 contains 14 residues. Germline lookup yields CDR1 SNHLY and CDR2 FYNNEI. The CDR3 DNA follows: TGTGCCAGCAGTGAAGGCCAGGATAATTCACACCTCCACTTT. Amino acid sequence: CASSEGQDNSHLHF.

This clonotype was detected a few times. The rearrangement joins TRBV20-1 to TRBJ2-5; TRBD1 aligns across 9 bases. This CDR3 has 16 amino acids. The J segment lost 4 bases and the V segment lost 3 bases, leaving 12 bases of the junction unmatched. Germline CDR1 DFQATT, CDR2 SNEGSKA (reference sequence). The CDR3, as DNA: TGCAGTGCTAGCGGGGTGGGACCGGGACAGGGAGAGACCCAGTACTTC. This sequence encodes CSASGVGPGQGETQYF.